This T cell receptor (beta chain) derives from a study of Siglec-9 on CD8 T cells in melanoma (dated by TCRdb to about 2019). Study-level background: The study investigated Siglec-9 expression on CD8+ T cells and the role of Siglec-9 in regulating T cells in the melanoma tumor microenvironment. Overall results and qualifications from the work: An effector memory CD8+ T-cell subset that appeared to accumulate within melanoma tumors was reported to be marked and regulated by Siglec-9.

Receptor libraries were prepared by the immunoSEQ multiplex PCR assay. TCRdb re-hosts the immuneACCESS table, in-frame sequences only. Its copies lack some clones; in the studies checked, an unresolved V gene accounts for under half of them, and the cause for the rest is not known. The sample profile shows 25,000 to 30,000 clones; roughly 78% of them were found once. Clones ranked in the top ten supply roughly 6% of the sample. Concerning this clone: What this receptor recognizes is not known. Base qualities were left out, and no much larger clone turns up one base away.

The germline ends are 11 bases apart after V is trimmed by 6 bases and J by 0 bases. The germline V gene (reference sequence) specifies MNHEY as CDR1 and SMNVEV as CDR2. Inclusive of the bounding cysteine and phenylalanine, the CDR3 is 14 residues long. The only DNA kept is the CDR3, 42 bases in frame from the first base. Sequenced material: Siglec-9- CD8+ T cells sorted from blood. The sample's cell subset or site label, in plain terms: CD8 T cells lacking Siglec-9. The sequence joins TRBV27 to TRBJ1-1, with no D gene named confidently. This TCR was recovered from a human donor in good health. The nucleotide sequence is TGTGCCAGCAGCCTAGGGCAGATGAACACTGAAGCTTTCTTT. This is translated as CASSLGQMNTEAFF.